This is a list of T cell receptor beta chains from one sample in a study of human T cells and chemical hapten exposure. TCRdb re-called the RACE reads through MiXCR, storing one row per CDR3 protein. The data hold about 360,000 distinct CDR3 sequences, with approximately 5.1% observed a single time. The input for sequencing was whole blood, taken in connection with sensitization to the hapten diphenylcyclopropenone (DPC). These receptors all come from a woman aged 45-65 years with alopecia areata. Some clones in this sample may be carry-over from other donors' samples. CDR3s include the opening cysteine and the closing phenylalanine or tryptophan. The D gene is left open where the match is weak.

d_call v_call cdr3_aa
- TRBV7-9 CASSSVSSWSSYNEQFF
- TRBV9 CASSVGGEFTYNEQFF
TRBD2 TRBV27 CASSSSSGFSTDTQYF
- TRBV28 CASSSLPGSYSTDTQYF
- TRBV7-9 CASSLAGQSNEQYF
- TRBV29-1 CSAGPGTDTQYF
- TRBV7-8 CASSWGGDQPQHF
TRBD1 TRBV20-1 CSAGIDRGQPQHF
TRBD2 TRBV10-3 CAISEPGLAGGRNEQFF
- TRBV2 CASGFFTGELFF
- TRBV5-6 CASSLWTANSNQPQHF
- TRBV4-2 CASSQELHRRTNTEAFF
- TRBV6-2/TRBV6-3 CASSWGENQPQHF
- TRBV27 CASRREEETNTEAFF
- TRBV5-1 CASAGDSGNTIYF
- TRBV10-3 CAISEHGDYSNQPQHF
- TRBV27 CASSLSVGGRAYEQYF
- TRBV27 CASSLLPGRQGYTF
TRBD2 TRBV5-1 CASSLVRTSDEQYF
- TRBV21-1 CASSLLLADETQYF
TRBD1 TRBV2 CASKGTVEYGNQPQHF
- TRBV27 CASSSSKDSPLHF
TRBD1 TRBV10-3 CAISGGQGPYEQYF
- TRBV4-1 CASSQVIYNEQFF
TRBD2 TRBV7-2 CASSSGLAGDGEQFF
- TRBV10-3 CAISGGQGLTDTQYF
TRBD2 TRBV29-1 CSVTGGAETAYNEQFF
- TRBV4-2 CASSQEWNTEAFF
- TRBV29-1 CSVDLPGKSSTDTQYF
- TRBV18 CASSPTSLGGNSGANVLTF
- TRBV12-3/TRBV12-4 CASSLARGAGNQPQHF
- TRBV6-2/TRBV6-3 CASSYSYTEAFF
- TRBV20-1 CSAPSSTGHYGYTF
TRBD2 TRBV5-4 CASSPPQREGPYEQYF
- TRBV7-2 CASSSYSVGTQYF
- TRBV6-5 CASSYSVGVQAIQYF
- TRBV12-3/TRBV12-4 CASSFHTEAFF
- TRBV11-2 CASSSGPRTDTQYF
- TRBV12-3/TRBV12-4 CASSPKGVSNQPQHF
- TRBV6-5 CASTPPGKNGPQHF
- TRBV6-2/TRBV6-3 CASSYNGQIGSYEQYF
TRBD2 TRBV6-6 CASSPGTSGRGETQYF
- TRBV6-2/TRBV6-3 CASSYALYLEAFF
- TRBV7-2 CARSEGQGDTQYF
- TRBV5-1 CASRQGDNYGYTF
- TRBV7-6 CASTPGTGGGEQYF
- TRBV27 CASSPREARPQHF
- TRBV2 CASSQGRDSSYNEQFF
- TRBV28 CASSREGLELNQPQHF
- TRBV7-9 CASSSGLNYEQYF
- TRBV12-5 CASGFSRQVGTEAFF
TRBD1 TRBV7-2 CTSSPYSGGSSGNTIYF
TRBD2 TRBV3-1 CASSQNLGLASYF
- TRBV3-1 CASSYGGNNSPLHF